This entry lists 16 T cell receptor beta chains sequenced from one sample in a study of shared clonotypes between healthy human individuals. Naive CD8 cells were CD45RO-negative, positively selected for CCR7, excluding terminally differentiated effector memory CD45RA+ cells. This table comes from immunoSEQ multiplex PCR, and its TCRdb copy is limited to in-frame clones, with some not included. Found here are about 2 million clones, about 95% of them singletons; the top ten hold around 1.1%. The sample taken for sequencing was naive CD8+ T cells sorted from blood. The source of these receptors is a man younger than 35 in good health.

On this clone itself: This sample also contains other DNA sequences that code for the same CDR3. The chain joins TRBV6-5 to TRBJ1-6, with D perhaps TRBD1 (5 bases). The ends were cut back, 3 bases at V and 7 bases at J, with 10 bases in the middle. CDR1 is MNHEY, CDR2 SVGAGI, per germline. The length of the CDR3 is 14 residues. The DNA for the CDR3 is TGTGCCAGCAGTTATGAACAGGCCAATTCACCCCTCCACTTT. Protein product: CASSYEQANSPLHF.

This rearrangement joins TRBV2 to TRBJ2-4; D remains unclear. V was pared by 6 bases and J by 0 bases, with 6 bases between. Looked up from germline, CDR1 is SNHLY and CDR2 is FYNNEI. This CDR3 has 13 amino acids. In DNA, the CDR3 is TGTGCCAGCAGCCGAGTAGCCAAAAACATTCAGTACTTC. Its translation is CASSRVAKNIQYF.

This clone came up once. The chain joins TRBV27 to TRBJ1-1, with D unresolved. Trimming took off 5 bases at V and 4 bases at J, with 17 bases between the two ends. The germline V gene encodes CDR1 MNHEY and CDR2 SMNVEV (reference sequence). CDR3 length equals 15 residues. CDR3 residues: CASSGLGKSGTEAFF. The CDR3 DNA follows: TGTGCCAGCAGTGGACTCGGGAAATCGGGCACTGAAGCTTTCTTT.

The chain links TRBV27 to TRBJ2-5; TRBD1 aligns across 7 bases. J gave up 2 bases and V 6 bases, and 15 bases lay outside the gene matches. Germline CDR1 and CDR2: MNHEY and SMNVEV (reference sequence). This CDR3 region has 17 residues. In DNA form, the CDR3 reads TGTGCCAGCAGGGACCTTACGACAGGGAGTTTACAAGAGACCCAGTACTTC. It yields the protein CASRDLTTGSLQETQYF.

This rearrangement joins TRBV28 to TRBJ1-1, with 9 bases lining up with TRBD1. CDR1 and CDR2 from the germline V gene are MDHEN and SYDVKM. The V and J ends lost 1 base and 8 bases, in that order; junction bases with no gene match: 5. There are 14 residues in the CDR3. The CDR3 bases are TGTGCCAGCAGTTTATCGACAGGGGGGTACGAAGCTTTCTTT. It is translated as CASSLSTGGYEAFF.

The chain links TRBV30 to TRBJ1-1; TRBD1 might be the D (6 bases). V lost 3 bases and J 10 bases, leaving 15 bases between the germline ends. CDR1 is GTSNPN, CDR2 SVGIG, per germline (reference sequence). CDR3 size: 12 residues. The CDR3 here is CAWSLGGGGAFF. The CDR3 nucleotides read TGTGCCTGGAGCCTCGGGGGAGGGGGAGCTTTCTTT.

V usage is TRBV9 and J usage is TRBJ2-1, with a possible D match to TRBD2 (6 bases). The ends were cut back, 4 bases at V and 7 bases at J, with 12 bases in the middle. Germline V CDR1 and CDR2: SGDLS, YYNGEE. The CDR3 extends over 13 amino acids. DNA of the CDR3: TGTGCCAGCAGCCCCGGGACTTTAAATGAGCAGTTCTTC. Translating it yields CASSPGTLNEQFF.

The gene calls are TRBV5-5 and TRBJ1-1; 9 nucleotides line up with TRBD1. Germline V gene sequence: CDR1 SGHKS, CDR2 YYEKEE (reference sequence). The CDR3 is 15 residues long. J lost 4 bases, V lost 4 bases, and 8 bases had no gene match. The CDR3 bases are TGTGCCAGCAGCGCGACACAGGGGGCGCGCACTGAAGCTTTCTTT. Translation gives CASSATQGARTEAFF.

This rearrangement joins TRBV9 to TRBJ2-6; D is unclear. This CDR3 region has 16 residues. Trimming took off 5 bases at V and 0 bases at J, with 12 bases between the two ends. Germline V gives CDR1 SGDLS, CDR2 YYNGEE. CDR3 nucleotides: TGTGCCAGCAGTGACGCTCGCAGCTCTGGGGCCAACGTCCTGACTTTC. Amino acid sequence: CASSDARSSGANVLTF.

The genes are TRBV14 and TRBJ2-7; no definite D call. Trimming stripped 0 bases from V and 4 bases from J, with 10 bases between. The CDR3 is 14 residues long. Germline V CDR1 and CDR2: SGHDN, FVKESK. The CDR3 region is CASSQDPMIYEQYF. DNA of the CDR3: TGTGCCAGCAGCCAAGATCCAATGATTTACGAGCAGTACTTC.

The chain links TRBV29-1 to TRBJ2-1, with TRBD2 matching over 10 bases. In germline, CDR1 is SQVTM, CDR2 ANQGSEA. With 7 bases clipped from V and 0 bases from J, the junction kept 9 bases outside the gene matches. This CDR3 has 16 residues. CDR3 region: CSGTGTSARSYNEQFF. DNA of the CDR3: TGCAGCGGGACCGGGACTAGCGCCCGCTCCTACAATGAGCAGTTCTTC.

The chain recombines TRBV6-6 with TRBJ1-2; 8 bases map to TRBD1. Germline loops: CDR1 MNHNY, CDR2 SVGAGI (reference sequence). CDR3 size: 14 residues. The V and J ends lost 5 bases and 4 bases, in that order; junction bases with no gene match: 6. CDR3: CASSPPGQGYGYTF. CDR3 in DNA: TGTGCCAGCAGTCCTCCCGGACAGGGCTATGGCTACACCTTC.

V usage is TRBV30 and J usage is TRBJ1-5, with D possibly matching TRBD1 (5 bases). CDR3 length: 14 amino acids. Germline CDR1 and CDR2: GTSNPN and SVGIG (reference sequence). With 3 bases removed from V and 7 bases from J, the gap between germline ends came to 16 bases. For the CDR3, the DNA is TGTGCCTGGAGGGTAAAGGGGTCCGGGCAGCCCCAGCATTTT. This sequence encodes CAWRVKGSGQPQHF.

The gene calls are TRBV5-1 and TRBJ2-7; TRBD2 agrees at 10 bases. This CDR3 region has 15 residues. J gave up 7 bases and V 3 bases, and 10 bases lay outside the gene matches. The germline CDR1 and CDR2 sequences are SGHRS and YFSETQ. The CDR3: CASSSFPSGSSEQYF. DNA of the CDR3: TGCGCCAGCAGCTCTTTCCCTAGCGGGAGTAGTGAGCAGTACTTC.

The V gene is TRBV5-1, the J gene TRBJ1-1; the match to TRBD1 covers 8 bases. V lost 4 bases to trimming and J lost 5 bases; unmatched junction nucleotides: 7. Germline CDR1 SGHRS, CDR2 YFSETQ. This CDR3 has 14 residues. This CDR3 is CASSGGQGRTEAFF. The DNA of the CDR3 is TGCGCCAGCAGCGGAGGACAGGGAAGAACTGAAGCTTTCTTT.

The rearrangement joins TRBV5-1 to TRBJ2-2; the D gene is possibly TRBD1 (6 bases). The CDR3 spans 13 residues. Trimming removed 8 bases at V and 3 bases at J, with 11 bases between. Germline CDR1 SGHRS, CDR2 YFSETQ. CDR3 residues: CASRDTYTGELFF. The CDR3 bases are TGCGCCAGTCGGGACACATACACCGGGGAGCTGTTTTTT.